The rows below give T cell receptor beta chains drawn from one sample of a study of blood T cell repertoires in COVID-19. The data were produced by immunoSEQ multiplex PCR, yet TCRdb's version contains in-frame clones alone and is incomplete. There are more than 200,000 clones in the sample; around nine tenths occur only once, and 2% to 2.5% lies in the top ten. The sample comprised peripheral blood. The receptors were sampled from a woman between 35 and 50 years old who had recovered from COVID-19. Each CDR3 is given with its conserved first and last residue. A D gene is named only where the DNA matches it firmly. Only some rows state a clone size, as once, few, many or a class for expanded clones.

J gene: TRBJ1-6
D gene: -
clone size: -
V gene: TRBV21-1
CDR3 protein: CASSKVRTGDSPLHF
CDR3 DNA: TGTGCCAGCAGCAAAGTGAGGACAGGGGATTCACCCCTCCACTTT

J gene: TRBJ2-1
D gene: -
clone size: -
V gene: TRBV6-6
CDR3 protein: CASSYGRDLNNEQFF
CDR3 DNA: TGTGCCAGCAGTTACGGCAGGGACTTAAACAATGAGCAGTTCTTC

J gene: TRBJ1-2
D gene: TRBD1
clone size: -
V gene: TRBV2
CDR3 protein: CASTKRQGAIYGYTF
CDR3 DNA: TGTGCCAGCACTAAAAGACAGGGGGCGATCTATGGCTACACCTTC

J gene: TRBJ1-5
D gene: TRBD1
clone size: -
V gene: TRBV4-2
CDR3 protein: CASSQDGGQGFQPQHF
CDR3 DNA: TGTGCCAGCAGCCAAGATGGGGGACAGGGGTTTCAGCCCCAGCATTTT

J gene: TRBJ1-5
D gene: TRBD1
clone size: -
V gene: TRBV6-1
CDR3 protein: CASSAFPAGQGADQPQHF
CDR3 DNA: TGTGCCAGCAGTGCCTTCCCCGCCGGACAGGGGGCTGATCAGCCCCAGCATTTT

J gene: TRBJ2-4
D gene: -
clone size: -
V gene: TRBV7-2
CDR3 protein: CASSFGGTAKNIQYF
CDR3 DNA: TGTGCCAGCAGCTTCGGGGGTACGGCCAAAAACATTCAGTACTTC

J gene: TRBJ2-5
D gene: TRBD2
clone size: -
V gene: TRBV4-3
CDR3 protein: CASSQDPLRGGMETQYF
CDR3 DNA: TGCGCCAGCAGCCAAGACCCCCTGCGGGGGGGAATGGAGACCCAGTACTTC

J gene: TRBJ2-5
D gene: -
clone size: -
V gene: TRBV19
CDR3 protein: CASSTARLGGTSQTQYF
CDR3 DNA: TGTGCCAGTAGTACCGCCCGACTGGGGGGAACGTCGCAGACCCAGTACTTC

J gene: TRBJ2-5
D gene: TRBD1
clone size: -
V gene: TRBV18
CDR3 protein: CASSPPGQGQETQYF
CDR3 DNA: TGTGCCAGCTCACCTCCGGGACAGGGGCAAGAGACCCAGTACTTC

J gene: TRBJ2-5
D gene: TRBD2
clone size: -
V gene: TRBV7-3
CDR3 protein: CASSPTGGSETQYF
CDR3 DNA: TGTGCCAGCAGCCCAACGGGGGGGAGCGAGACCCAGTACTTC

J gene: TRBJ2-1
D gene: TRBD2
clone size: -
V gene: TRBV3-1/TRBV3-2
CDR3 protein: CASSQATGGPYEQFF
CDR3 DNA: TGTGCCAGCAGCCAAGCAACGGGAGGGCCGTATGAGCAGTTCTTC

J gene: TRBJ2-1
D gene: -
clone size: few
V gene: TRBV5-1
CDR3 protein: CASSLLDSGFGQFF
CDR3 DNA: TGCGCCAGCAGCTTGTTGGACAGCGGCTTTGGGCAGTTCTTC

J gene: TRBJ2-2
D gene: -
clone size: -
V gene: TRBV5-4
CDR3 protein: CASGGYTGELFF
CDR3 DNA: TGTGCCAGCGGGGGGTACACCGGGGAGCTGTTTTTT

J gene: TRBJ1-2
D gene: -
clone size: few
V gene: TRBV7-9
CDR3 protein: CASSLQGQIPNYGYTF
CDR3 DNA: TGTGCCAGCAGCTTACAGGGGCAGATTCCTAACTATGGCTACACCTTC

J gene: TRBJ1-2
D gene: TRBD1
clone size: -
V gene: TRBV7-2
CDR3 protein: CASSHLRDRGGYGYTF
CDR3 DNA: TGTGCCAGCAGCCATCTCCGGGACAGGGGGGGGTATGGCTACACCTTC

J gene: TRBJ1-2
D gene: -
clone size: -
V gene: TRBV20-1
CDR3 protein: CSASPVYGYTF
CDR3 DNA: TGCAGTGCTAGCCCTGTCTATGGCTACACCTTC

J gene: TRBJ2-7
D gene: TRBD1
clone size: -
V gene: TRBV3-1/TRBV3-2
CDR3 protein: CASSPTGEAYEQYF
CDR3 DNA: TGTGCCAGCAGCCCGACAGGGGAAGCCTACGAGCAGTACTTC

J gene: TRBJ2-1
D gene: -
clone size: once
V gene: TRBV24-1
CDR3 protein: CATSGRGYNEQFF
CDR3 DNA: TGTGCCACCAGTGGACGGGGTTACAATGAGCAGTTCTTC